The next 22 T cell receptor beta chains were all read from a single sample in a study of blood T cell repertoires in COVID-19. Clones were sequenced by immunoSEQ multiplex PCR, and TCRdb holds only the in-frame ones, with some missing. The sample yields around 97,000 clones, more than 70% seen once. The specimen sequenced was peripheral blood. These receptors all stem from a human donor in a cohort sampled during active COVID-19.

The V and J genes are TRBV20-1 and TRBJ2-7; D may be TRBD2 (5 bases). V lost 3 bases to trimming and J lost 3 bases, with 15 bases between them. This CDR3 contains 14 residues. In germline, CDR1 is DFQATT, CDR2 SNEGSKA (reference sequence). As DNA, the CDR3 is TGCAGTGCTAGTGACTTCGAGGGTGGCTACGAGCAGTACTTC. Residues: CSASDFEGGYEQYF.

The V and J genes are TRBV4-2 and TRBJ1-4, with TRBD1 identical over 9 bases. With 1 base clipped from V and 4 bases from J, the junction kept 4 bases outside the gene matches. This CDR3 is built from 16 residues. The germline V gene has CDR1 LGHNA and CDR2 YNFKEQ. The CDR3 sequence is CASSQVTGGLNEKLFF. The CDR3 DNA reads as TGTGCCAGCAGCCAAGTTACAGGGGGCCTTAATGAAAAACTGTTTTTT.

Only a few counts were recorded for this clone. The chain combines TRBV29-1 with TRBJ2-1; 14 positions agree with TRBD2. V was pared by 7 bases and J by 9 bases, with 8 bases of the junction left unmatched. The CDR3 is 14 residues long. In germline, CDR1 is SQVTM, CDR2 ANQGSEA. In DNA, the CDR3 is TGCAGCGCTCCCCTGGGACTAGCGGGAGTTGAGCAGTTCTTC. The encoded protein is CSAPLGLAGVEQFF.

The V and J genes are TRBV18 and TRBJ2-1; TRBD2 is a possible D gene (6 bases). The CDR3 runs 17 residues. The germline V and J ends were trimmed by 5 bases and 0 bases, with 17 bases remaining between them. Germline assignment: CDR1 KGHSH and CDR2 LQKENI. In nucleotides, the CDR3 is TGTGCCAGCTCAACCCAGCGGGTTCCGAGCTCCTACAATGAGCAGTTCTTC. Amino acid sequence: CASSTQRVPSSYNEQFF.

J is TRBJ2-5 and V is TRBV5-1; perhaps TRBD2 as D (6 bases). Trimming cost V 4 bases and J 1 base, with 11 bases left between them. Germline CDR1 SGHRS, CDR2 YFSETQ. There are 14 residues in the CDR3. The CDR3 DNA reads as TGCGCCAGCAGCGGAGGGACCATCCAAGAGACCCAGTACTTC. Its protein product is CASSGGTIQETQYF.

V and J are TRBV9 and TRBJ2-7; 7 bases agree with TRBD2. This CDR3 spans 13 amino acids. V was pared by 3 bases and J by 3 bases, with 3 bases of the junction left unmatched. Germline CDR1 is SGDLS and CDR2 is YYNGEE. Here the CDR3 DNA reads TGTGCCAGCAGCGCCGGGACTAACTACGAGCAGTACTTC. Protein: CASSAGTNYEQYF.

The chain couples TRBV5-6 to TRBJ2-7, with 16 positions matching TRBD2. Germline V gene lookup returns CDR1 SGHDT and CDR2 YYEEEE. The V and J ends lost 4 bases and 3 bases, in that order; junction bases with no gene match: 13. The CDR3 loop spans 19 amino acids. The CDR3 loop reads CASSAPGLAGGLVYYEQYF. DNA for the CDR3: TGTGCCAGCAGCGCACCGGGACTAGCGGGAGGGCTGGTCTACTACGAGCAGTACTTC. Filled out from reference TRBV5-6 and TRBJ2-7, the complete variable domain reads DAGVTQSPTHLIKTRGQQVTLRCSPKSGHDTVSWYQQALGQGPQFIFQYYEEEERQRGNFPDRFSGHQFPNYSSELNVNALLLGDSALYLCASSAPGLAGGLVYYEQYFGPGTRLTVT.

This sequence joins TRBV19 and TRBJ2-7, with TRBD1 as a possible D gene (5 bases). V lost 4 bases to trimming and J lost 2 bases, with 12 bases between them. This CDR3 has 14 residues. Germline values: CDR1 LNHDA, CDR2 SQIVND (reference sequence). Here the CDR3 reads CASSKPGITYEQYF. The CDR3 DNA sequence: TGTGCCAGTAGTAAGCCAGGGATAACCTACGAGCAGTACTTC.

The chain combines TRBV3-1 (or the pseudogene TRBV3-2) with TRBJ2-3; 11 positions match TRBD2. This CDR3 is built from 14 residues. Germline CDR1 reads LGHDT; CDR2 reads YNNKEL (reference sequence). V shed 3 bases and J 4 bases; nucleotides not matched to a gene: 0. CDR3 amino acids: CASSQTSGADTQYF. DNA for the CDR3: TGTGCCAGCAGCCAGACTAGCGGGGCAGATACGCAGTATTTT.

The J gene is TRBJ1-1, the V gene TRBV7-8, with 8 bases identical to TRBD1. The junction had 8 bases not matched to a gene; V was cut back by 5 bases and J by 6 bases. This CDR3 has 14 residues. The germline V gene encodes CDR1 SGHVS and CDR2 FQNEAQ. CDR3 region: CASSPHSTGAEAFF. In DNA form, the CDR3 reads TGTGCCAGCAGCCCCCACTCGACAGGGGCTGAAGCTTTCTTT. Supplemented by reference TRBV7-8 and TRBJ1-1, the full variable domain reads GAGVSQSPRYKVAKRGQDVALRCDPISGHVSLFWYQQALGQGPEFLTYFQNEAQLDKSGLPSDRFFAERPEGSVSTLKIQRTQQEDSAVYLCASSPHSTGAEAFFGQGTRLTVV.

This sequence joins TRBV2 and TRBJ2-7; possibly TRBD1 for D (6 bases). CDR1 SNHLY and CDR2 FYNNEI come from the germline V gene. CDR3 length: 13 amino acids. V gave up 8 bases and J gave up 1 base, with 12 bases separating them. The CDR3 sequence is CASSRQVSYEQYF. For the CDR3, the DNA is TGTGCCAGCTCGAGACAGGTTTCCTACGAGCAGTACTTC.

This chain connects TRBV5-1 to TRBJ1-1; possibly TRBD1 for D (6 bases). Germline assignment: CDR1 SGHRS and CDR2 YFSETQ. V was shortened by 1 base and J by 0 bases, with 16 bases between the two germline ends. The CDR3 has 17 residues. CDR3 in DNA: TGCGCCAGCAGCTTGTTTGACCAGGGGCGAATGAACACTGAAGCTTTCTTT. It codes for CASSLFDQGRMNTEAFF.

V is TRBV27 and J is TRBJ2-7; D is uncertain. Germline CDR1 reads MNHEY; CDR2 reads SMNVEV (reference sequence). The V end was cut by 10 bases, the J end by 5 bases, with 18 bases between. CDR3 length: 13 residues. CDR3 sequence (DNA): TGTGCCACCTCGCAAACCCGAAGCAACGAGCAGTACTTC. It encodes CATSQTRSNEQYF.

This chain uses TRBV7-2 with TRBJ2-1, with 9 bases lining up with TRBD2. This CDR3 contains 15 residues. V lost 2 bases, J lost 8 bases, and 7 bases stayed unmatched. The germline V gene has CDR1 SGHTA and CDR2 FQGNSA. The DNA of the CDR3 is TGTGCCAGCAGCTTACTAGCGGGGAAGGTCGATGAGCAGTTCTTC. As protein: CASSLLAGKVDEQFF.

CDR3 protein: CASNILGGRAETQYF. The CDR3, as DNA: TGTGCCAGCAATATTCTCGGCGGGAGGGCGGAGACCCAGTACTTC. The J gene is TRBJ2-5, the V gene TRBV2; TRBD2 matches 9 bases. J lost 5 bases, V lost 7 bases, and 11 bases had no gene match. The germline V gene has CDR1 SNHLY and CDR2 FYNNEI. The CDR3 contains 15 residues.

The chain is built from TRBV7-9 and TRBJ2-7; 8 nucleotides match TRBD1. The CDR3 length is 14 residues. Germline V lookup: CDR1 SEHNR, CDR2 FQNEAQ (reference sequence). V lost 6 bases to trimming and J lost 7 bases; unmatched junction nucleotides: 11. CDR3 sequence: CASRPGGWTEEQYF. The DNA of the CDR3 is TGTGCCAGCAGGCCAGGGGGCTGGACGGAAGAGCAGTACTTC. The variable domain in full, completed from reference TRBV7-9 and TRBJ2-7, reads DTGVSQNPRHKITKRGQNVTFRCDPISEHNRLYWYRQTLGQGPEFLTYFQNEAQLEKSRLLSDRFSAERPKGSFSTLEIQRTEQGDSAMYLCASRPGGWTEEQYFGPGTRLTVT.

This chain links TRBV2 with TRBJ1-6; possibly TRBD1 for D (6 bases). Germline V gene sequence: CDR1 SNHLY, CDR2 FYNNEI. The CDR3 runs to 15 residues. The ends were cut back, 7 bases at V and 5 bases at J, with 15 bases in the middle. This chain's CDR3 is CASKRQAHNNSPLHF. The CDR3 nucleotides read TGTGCCAGCAAAAGACAGGCTCACAATAATTCACCCCTCCACTTT.

A remark on this clone: Other nucleotide sequences from this sample produce the same CDR3. The genes are TRBV19 and TRBJ2-3; a possible D gene is TRBD1 (5 bases). V was clipped by 6 bases and J by 1 base, with 14 bases between them. The CDR3 runs 15 residues. The V gene's germline CDR1 is LNHDA and CDR2 SQIVND (reference sequence). The CDR3 is CASSRLGVGTDTQYF. The CDR3 nucleotides read TGTGCCAGTAGCCGCCTAGGGGTTGGCACAGATACGCAGTATTTT. The full variable domain, its missing parts supplied by reference TRBV19 and TRBJ2-3, is DGGITQSPKYLFRKEGQNVTLSCEQNLNHDAMYWYRQDPGQGLRLIYYSQIVNDFQKGDIAEGYSVSREKKESFPLTVTSAQKNPTAFYLCASSRLGVGTDTQYFGPGTRLTVL.

The gene calls are TRBV27 and TRBJ2-2; no firm D call. Germline CDR1 reads MNHEY; CDR2 reads SMNVEV (reference sequence). The V end was cut by 6 bases, the J end by 0 bases, with 11 bases between. This CDR3 has 15 amino acids. The CDR3 DNA reads TGTGCCAGCAGCCTTTTGCGGTCGAACACCGGGGAGCTGTTTTTT. Protein: CASSLLRSNTGELFF.

CDR3 residues: CAITKRTGGTDTQYF. As DNA, the CDR3 is TGTGCCATCACCAAAAGGACAGGGGGGACAGATACGCAGTATTTT. The chain employs TRBV10-3 and TRBJ2-3; TRBD1 matches at 10 bases. The V gene's germline CDR1 is ENHRY and CDR2 SYGVKD. The CDR3 is 15 residues long. V gave up 7 bases and J gave up 3 bases; unmatched junction bases: 7.

This sequence joins TRBV5-6 and TRBJ1-1, with a weak D call TRBD1 (6 bases). The CDR3 runs to 15 residues. Per the germline V gene, CDR1 is SGHDT and CDR2 is YYEEEE. The germline V and J ends were trimmed by 1 base and 4 bases, with 14 bases remaining between them. This CDR3 is CASSLTGSGSTEAFF. CDR3 coding DNA: TGTGCCAGCAGCTTGACAGGGAGTGGTAGCACTGAAGCTTTCTTT.

Of note for this clone: The junction and the germline gene differ at one end; a read error may be behind it. V gene TRBV19 combines with J gene TRBJ2-3; 8 bases are shared with TRBD1. The germline V gene encodes CDR1 LNHDA and CDR2 SQIVND (reference sequence). The CDR3 loop spans 14 amino acids. This CDR3 is CASSMTGDTATQYF. The DNA of the CDR3 is TGTGCCAGTAGTATGACAGGGGATACAGCTACGCAGTATTTT.